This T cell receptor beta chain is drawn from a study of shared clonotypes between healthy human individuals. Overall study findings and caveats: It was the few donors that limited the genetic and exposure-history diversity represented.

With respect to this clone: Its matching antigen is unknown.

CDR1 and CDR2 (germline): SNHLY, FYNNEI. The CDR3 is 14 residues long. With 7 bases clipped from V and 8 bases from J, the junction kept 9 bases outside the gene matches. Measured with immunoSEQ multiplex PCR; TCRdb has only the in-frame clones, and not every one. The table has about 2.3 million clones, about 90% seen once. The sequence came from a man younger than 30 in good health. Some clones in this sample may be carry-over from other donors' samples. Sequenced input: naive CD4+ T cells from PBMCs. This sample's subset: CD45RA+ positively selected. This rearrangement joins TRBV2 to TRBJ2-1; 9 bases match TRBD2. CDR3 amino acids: CASNGREGVHEQFF. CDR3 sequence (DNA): TGTGCCAGCAATGGGCGGGAGGGCGTCCATGAGCAGTTCTTC.